The present TCR beta chain was sequenced within a study of blood T cells in healthy people across ages. General study results and limits: PBMCs left unsorted prevented a conclusive naive versus antigen-experienced comparison. Naive T cell percentage and TCR beta diversity correlated strongly.

This clonotype was counted a few times. Its antigen is undetermined. The germline gene is not matched at one end of the junction; a read error may be the cause. The authors ran a second PCR of roughly 6 to 12 cycles using a sample-barcoded 5' primer and a J-beta primer mix. TCRdb reprocessed the 5' RACE reads with MiXCR, giving one entry per CDR3 protein. The table lists around 650,000 distinct CDR3 sequences, roughly 43% of them singletons. CDR3 length: 17 residues. Germline V lookup: CDR1 LGHNA, CDR2 YSLEER. Donors were systemically healthy Caucasian individuals from Russia aged 6 to 90 years. Total RNA was isolated from each sample in quantities of at least 6 micrograms.

What was sequenced was blood. The J gene is TRBJ2-2, the V gene TRBV4-3, with 10 bases matching TRBD1. This receptor was obtained from a man of 80 years or more in good health. CDR3 region: CASSQDLGQGNAGELFF. The CDR3 DNA is TGCGCCAGCAGCCAAGATTTGGGACAGGGGAACGCCGGGGAGCTGTTTTTT.